Listed below are T cell receptor beta chains from one sample, sequenced in a study of shared clonotypes between healthy human individuals. Libraries were prepared by immunoSEQ multiplex PCR; TCRdb keeps only in-frame clonotypes and omits some of them. The table includes about 2.1 million clones, 90% to 95% detected once. The material sequenced was naive CD8+ T cells from PBMCs. These receptors were collected from a man between 18 and 35 years old in good health. Some clones in this sample may be carry-over from other donors' samples. CDR3s include the opening cysteine and the closing phenylalanine or tryptophan. Fields, in order: V gene, J gene, CDR3 length, D gene, CDR3 protein. D genes are given only for firm matches.

v_call: TRBV19; j_call: TRBJ1-2; cdr3_length: 13; d_call: NA; cdr3_aa: CASSIRAGYGYTF
v_call: TRBV27; j_call: TRBJ2-2; cdr3_length: 16; d_call: TRBD1; cdr3_aa: CASSLSTGQRTGELFF
v_call: TRBV13; j_call: TRBJ2-7; cdr3_length: 16; d_call: TRBD2; cdr3_aa: CASSFKVGLAGGEQYF
v_call: TRBV7-9; j_call: TRBJ2-1; cdr3_length: 16; d_call: NA; cdr3_aa: CASSFIGTGSYNEQFF
v_call: TRBV9; j_call: TRBJ2-1; cdr3_length: 16; d_call: NA; cdr3_aa: CASSGTAESRYNEQFF
v_call: TRBV7-3; j_call: TRBJ2-7; cdr3_length: 16; d_call: TRBD2; cdr3_aa: CASSPIWVAGAYEQYF
v_call: TRBV7-9; j_call: TRBJ2-3; cdr3_length: 18; d_call: TRBD2; cdr3_aa: CASSLPGLADSLTDTQYF
v_call: TRBV25-1; j_call: TRBJ1-1; cdr3_length: 13; d_call: NA; cdr3_aa: CASSYGGGAEAFF
v_call: TRBV28; j_call: TRBJ2-1; cdr3_length: 16; d_call: TRBD2; cdr3_aa: CASSSLAAGEGDEQFF
v_call: TRBV19; j_call: TRBJ1-2; cdr3_length: 15; d_call: NA; cdr3_aa: CASSILAGVNYGYTF
v_call: TRBV27; j_call: TRBJ2-3; cdr3_length: 15; d_call: TRBD1; cdr3_aa: CASSLINRGTDTQYF
v_call: TRBV27; j_call: TRBJ1-1; cdr3_length: 12; d_call: NA; cdr3_aa: CASSSMVETLFF
v_call: TRBV6-5; j_call: TRBJ2-2; cdr3_length: 14; d_call: NA; cdr3_aa: CASSYSGGSGELFF
v_call: TRBV9; j_call: TRBJ2-1; cdr3_length: 10; d_call: NA; cdr3_aa: CASGDNEQFF
v_call: TRBV7-3; j_call: TRBJ1-5; cdr3_length: 12; d_call: NA; cdr3_aa: CASRPRGEAQHF
v_call: TRBV27; j_call: TRBJ2-7; cdr3_length: 16; d_call: TRBD2; cdr3_aa: CASSSGLAGLAVEQYF
v_call: TRBV5-6; j_call: TRBJ2-1; cdr3_length: 15; d_call: NA; cdr3_aa: CASSYRPTRNNEQFF
v_call: TRBV12-5; j_call: TRBJ2-1; cdr3_length: 17; d_call: TRBD2; cdr3_aa: CASGLGPLAGGPHEQFF
v_call: TRBV19; j_call: TRBJ1-1; cdr3_length: 14; d_call: TRBD1; cdr3_aa: CASSEGQPNTEAFF
v_call: TRBV11-1; j_call: TRBJ2-3; cdr3_length: 16; d_call: NA; cdr3_aa: CASTGVRNGARVTQYF
v_call: TRBV4-1; j_call: TRBJ2-3; cdr3_length: 16; d_call: NA; cdr3_aa: CASSQVVSSGTDTQYF
v_call: TRBV29-1; j_call: TRBJ2-7; cdr3_length: 13; d_call: NA; cdr3_aa: CSVPSTSSYEQYF
v_call: TRBV9; j_call: TRBJ1-1; cdr3_length: 14; d_call: NA; cdr3_aa: CASSVDGRETEAFF
v_call: TRBV9; j_call: TRBJ1-1; cdr3_length: 17; d_call: NA; cdr3_aa: CASSSRSPGGANTEAFF
v_call: TRBV9; j_call: TRBJ1-1; cdr3_length: 14; d_call: NA; cdr3_aa: CASSGSFLNTEAFF
v_call: TRBV5-1; j_call: TRBJ2-7; cdr3_length: 14; d_call: TRBD2; cdr3_aa: CASSLASGAYEQYF
v_call: TRBV5-1; j_call: TRBJ1-3; cdr3_length: 16; d_call: TRBD1; cdr3_aa: CASSLGQANSGNTIYF
v_call: TRBV5-1; j_call: TRBJ2-7; cdr3_length: 13; d_call: NA; cdr3_aa: CASSAGPSYEQYF
v_call: TRBV29-1; j_call: TRBJ1-2; cdr3_length: 11; d_call: NA; cdr3_aa: CSVKIGGGYTF
v_call: TRBV7-9; j_call: TRBJ2-5; cdr3_length: 15; d_call: TRBD2; cdr3_aa: CASSVQRGAQETQYF
v_call: TRBV28; j_call: TRBJ1-2; cdr3_length: 16; d_call: NA; cdr3_aa: CASGTRDTFHTYGYTF
v_call: TRBV28; j_call: TRBJ2-7; cdr3_length: 14; d_call: NA; cdr3_aa: CASSVTGEAYEQYF
v_call: TRBV28; j_call: TRBJ1-1; cdr3_length: 15; d_call: NA; cdr3_aa: CASSFRGARGTEAFF
v_call: TRBV15; j_call: TRBJ2-7; cdr3_length: 15; d_call: NA; cdr3_aa: CATSREGGAKYEQYF
v_call: TRBV4-3; j_call: TRBJ1-2; cdr3_length: 14; d_call: NA; cdr3_aa: CASSQDWRSGGYTF
v_call: TRBV7-3; j_call: TRBJ2-3; cdr3_length: 14; d_call: NA; cdr3_aa: CASSPEGLTDTQYF
v_call: TRBV4-1; j_call: TRBJ2-3; cdr3_length: 18; d_call: TRBD2; cdr3_aa: CASSGWGGTSGSTDTQYF
v_call: TRBV11-2; j_call: TRBJ2-7; cdr3_length: 16; d_call: NA; cdr3_aa: CASSLVRGRPAYEQYF
v_call: TRBV6-5; j_call: TRBJ2-1; cdr3_length: 13; d_call: NA; cdr3_aa: CASSYSENPEQFF
v_call: TRBV19; j_call: TRBJ2-6; cdr3_length: 15; d_call: TRBD1; cdr3_aa: CASSADREGANVLTF
v_call: TRBV29-1; j_call: TRBJ1-1; cdr3_length: 14; d_call: TRBD1; cdr3_aa: CSAQDRGQGTEAFF
v_call: TRBV27; j_call: TRBJ2-7; cdr3_length: 16; d_call: TRBD1; cdr3_aa: CASSPPTGGQPYEQYF
v_call: TRBV9; j_call: TRBJ2-7; cdr3_length: 18; d_call: NA; cdr3_aa: CASSVAVGVSGTEYEQYF
v_call: TRBV7-8; j_call: TRBJ2-5; cdr3_length: 15; d_call: NA; cdr3_aa: CASSLGAPLTETQYF
v_call: TRBV2; j_call: TRBJ2-1; cdr3_length: 12; d_call: NA; cdr3_aa: CASIFAGNEQFF
v_call: TRBV7-6; j_call: TRBJ1-2; cdr3_length: 14; d_call: TRBD1; cdr3_aa: CASSTGQGTNGYTF
v_call: TRBV6-4; j_call: TRBJ2-1; cdr3_length: 14; d_call: NA; cdr3_aa: CASSRGTPYNEQFF
v_call: TRBV7-2; j_call: TRBJ2-1; cdr3_length: 11; d_call: NA; cdr3_aa: CASSFPGEQFF
v_call: TRBV14; j_call: TRBJ2-7; cdr3_length: 15; d_call: NA; cdr3_aa: CASSQHYTPGYEQYF